These T cell receptor beta chains were read from a single sample in a study of blood T cells in healthy people across ages. A single record per CDR3 protein comes from TCRdb applying MiXCR to the 5' RACE reads. The table has about 1.8 million distinct CDR3 sequences, roughly 50% seen once. The sample comprised blood. These receptors were collected from a woman aged 40 to 55 in good health. Each CDR3 is given without its conserved first and last residue.

TRBV5-1	TRBJ2-1	ASSLSGGRGEQF
TRBV20-1	TRBJ2-7	SAREGTASSYEQY
TRBV7-2	TRBJ2-5	ASTRGPGETQY
TRBV5-6	TRBJ2-7	ASSLENTRTYEQY
TRBV5-6	TRBJ2-5	ASSLRQNPQETQY
TRBV12-3/TRBV12-4	TRBJ2-4	ASSLPGGKNIQY
TRBV13	TRBJ2-3	ASSVGTGKDTQY
TRBV7-2	TRBJ1-2	ASSSSPDRLWGYT
TRBV5-1	TRBJ1-1	ASSPFFGTEAF
TRBV9	TRBJ2-1	ASSVEVSFYNEQF